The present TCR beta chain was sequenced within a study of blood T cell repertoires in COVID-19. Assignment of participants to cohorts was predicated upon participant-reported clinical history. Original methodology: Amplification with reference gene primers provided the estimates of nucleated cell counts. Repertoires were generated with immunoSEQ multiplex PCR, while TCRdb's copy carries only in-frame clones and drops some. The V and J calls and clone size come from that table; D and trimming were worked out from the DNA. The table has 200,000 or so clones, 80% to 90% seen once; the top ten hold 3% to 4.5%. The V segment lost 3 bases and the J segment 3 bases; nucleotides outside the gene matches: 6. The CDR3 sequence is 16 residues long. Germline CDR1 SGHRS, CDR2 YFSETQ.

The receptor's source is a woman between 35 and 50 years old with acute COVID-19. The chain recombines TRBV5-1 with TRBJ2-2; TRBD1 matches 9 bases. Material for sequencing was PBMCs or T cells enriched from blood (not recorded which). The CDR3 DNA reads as TGCGCCAGCAGCTGGACAACAGGGGGCGACACCGGGGAGCTGTTTTTT. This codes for CASSWTTGGDTGELFF.